Listed below are T cell receptor beta chains from one sample, sequenced in a study of shared clonotypes between healthy human individuals. This table comes from immunoSEQ multiplex PCR, and its TCRdb copy is limited to in-frame clones, with some not included. The table records under 650,000 clones, 95% to 97% of them present only once. Sequencing was performed on naive CD4+ T cells sorted from blood. Receptors originate from a woman aged 25 to 45 in good health. Each CDR3 is given with its conserved first and last residue. A D gene is named only where the DNA matches it firmly. For some rows the clone size is stated as once, few or many, or as a class when expanded; others skip it.

>-|TRBV5-1|-|TRBJ1-1
TGCGCCAGCAGCTTGTCGGGGGCAATGAACACTGAAGCTTTCTTT
CASSLSGAMNTEAFF
>-|TRBV25-1|TRBD2|TRBJ2-5
TGTGCCAGCAGTGACCGGATAGCGGGAATTAAAAAGACCCAGTACTTC
CASSDRIAGIKKTQYF
>-|TRBV10-1|-|TRBJ2-2
TGCGCCAGCATGGAAGGGAGAACCGGGGAGCTGTTTTTT
CASMEGRTGELFF
>-|TRBV10-3|TRBD2|TRBJ2-7
TGTGCCATCAGTGAAATAGCGGGATTAAACGAGCAGTACTTC
CAISEIAGLNEQYF
>-|TRBV5-1|-|TRBJ2-1
TGCGCCAGCAGGCGAAGGGGAGACAATGAGCAGTTCTTC
CASRRRGDNEQFF
>-|TRBV5-6|TRBD1|TRBJ1-1
TGTGCCAGCAGCCACAGGGACAGCCTGGTGGCTTTCTTT
CASSHRDSLVAFF
>-|TRBV27|TRBD2|TRBJ2-1
TGTGCCAGCAGTGCCTCACTAGCGGCCTCCTCCTACAATGAGCAGTTCTTC
CASSASLAASSYNEQFF
>-|TRBV7-2|-|TRBJ1-5
TGTGCCAGCAGCTTAAAGACAGGCACTCAGCCCCAGCATTTT
CASSLKTGTQPQHF
>-|TRBV6-5|-|TRBJ2-7
TGTGCCAGCAGTCCAGGGGCCTACGAGCAGTACTTC
CASSPGAYEQYF
>-|TRBV7-2|-|TRBJ2-7
TGTGCCAGCAGCTCTCCCTCCCGGGACAACACCTACGAGCAGTACTTC
CASSSPSRDNTYEQYF
>-|TRBV7-9|TRBD2|TRBJ2-3
TGTGCCAGCAGCTTAGCTAGCGGGAGGCGGGCAGATACGCAGTATTTT
CASSLASGRRADTQYF
>-|TRBV30|-|TRBJ2-7
TGTGCCTGGAGTGTAGGGGGAGGCTCCTACGAGCAGTACTTC
CAWSVGGGSYEQYF
>-|TRBV11-3|TRBD2|TRBJ2-1
TGTGCCAGCAGTCCGACTAGCGGGAGCTCCTACAATGAGCAGTTCTTC
CASSPTSGSSYNEQFF
>-|TRBV2|-|TRBJ2-1
TGTGCCAGCAGACAGGGTAGCTCCTACAATGAGCAGTTCTTC
CASRQGSSYNEQFF
>-|TRBV6-1|-|TRBJ2-1
TGTGCCAGCAGTGAAGCGCAAACTAGCTCCTACAATGAGCAGTTCTTC
CASSEAQTSSYNEQFF
>-|TRBV6-5|TRBD1|TRBJ1-4
TGTGCCAGCAGTTACGGTGGACAGGTTAATGAAAAACTGTTTTTT
CASSYGGQVNEKLFF
>-|TRBV7-3|-|TRBJ1-1
TGTGCCAGCAGCTTTGGTTCGGACACTGAAGCTTTCTTT
CASSFGSDTEAFF
>once|TRBV18|-|TRBJ2-5
TGTGCCAGCTCATCGTTAAAAGAGACCCAGTACTTC
CASSSLKETQYF
>-|TRBV27|-|TRBJ1-2
TGTGCCAGCAGTTTCCACCAGGGAGATAACTATGGCTACACCTTC
CASSFHQGDNYGYTF
>-|TRBV4-1|-|TRBJ2-2
TGCGCCAGCAGCCAAGATCGGCGGCAGAGGGTCTTTCGCACCGGGGAGCTGTTTTTT
CASSQDRRQRVFRTGELFF
>-|TRBV28|-|TRBJ1-2
TGTGCCAGCAGTTTTCAGGGGCAACATACCTTC
CASSFQGQHTF
>-|TRBV7-2|-|TRBJ1-5
TGTGCCAGCAGCGTACAGGGAGGTCAGCCCCAGCATTTT
CASSVQGGQPQHF
>-|TRBV9|-|TRBJ2-7
TGTGCCAGCAGCGTAGAAGACGGGGGCCCGGCGTACTTC
CASSVEDGGPAYF
>-|TRBV19|-|TRBJ1-3
TGTGCCAGTAGTACGGACAGCTCTGGAAACACCATATATTTT
CASSTDSSGNTIYF
>-|TRBV6-6|TRBD2|TRBJ2-3
TGTGCCAGCACCACGGGGCGGACTAGCGGCACAGATACGCAGTATTTT
CASTTGRTSGTDTQYF
>-|TRBV29-1|TRBD2|TRBJ2-7
TGCAGCGTTGAACCACTCGAAGGGAAGCGGGAGAGGGACGAGCAGTACTTC
CSVEPLEGKRERDEQYF
>-|TRBV2|-|TRBJ2-2
TGTGCCAGCAGTGAATTCGGGGAGCTGTTTTTT
CASSEFGELFF
>-|TRBV28|TRBD2|TRBJ2-1
TGTGCCAGCAGTTCGGCTAGCGGAAATTACAATGAGCAGTTCTTC
CASSSASGNYNEQFF
>-|TRBV9|TRBD2|TRBJ2-3
TGTGCCAGCAAGGGACTACTTAGCACAGATACGCAGTATTTT
CASKGLLSTDTQYF
>-|TRBV6-5|TRBD1|TRBJ1-6
TGTGCCAGCAGTTGGGACAGAAACCTTAATTCACCCCTCCACTTT
CASSWDRNLNSPLHF
>-|TRBV29-1|TRBD1|TRBJ2-1
TGCAGCGTTGGGGACAGGGGCGCGTATGAGCAGTTCTTC
CSVGDRGAYEQFF
>-|TRBV19|-|TRBJ2-7
TGTGCCAGTAGTGGAATAACTGGGCAGTACTTC
CASSGITGQYF
>-|TRBV18|-|TRBJ2-2
TGTGCCAGCTCACCACCAGGAGTAGGAACCGGGGAGCTGTTTTTT
CASSPPGVGTGELFF
>-|TRBV7-9|TRBD2|TRBJ2-7
TGTGCCAGCACCTCGGGAGGGGGTTACGAGCAGTACTTC
CASTSGGGYEQYF
>-|TRBV27|-|TRBJ2-7
TGTGCCAGCAGCCTCCGGGTTAATTCCTACGAGCAGTACTTC
CASSLRVNSYEQYF
>once|TRBV6-5|-|TRBJ1-2
TGTGCCAGCAGTTCCCGAGGGGGAAACTATGGCTACACCTTC
CASSSRGGNYGYTF
>-|TRBV7-3|-|TRBJ2-7
TGTGCCAGCAGCCAAGACACCCACGAGCAGTACTTC
CASSQDTHEQYF
>once|TRBV4-2|-|TRBJ1-3
TGTGCCAGCAGCCAACCATCTTCGAGGAGCTCTGGAAACACCATATATTTT
CASSQPSSRSSGNTIYF
>-|TRBV27|TRBD2|TRBJ2-7
TGTGCCAGCAGGACTAGCGGGAGCTACGAGCAGTACTTC
CASRTSGSYEQYF
>-|TRBV28|-|TRBJ2-1
TGTGCCAGCAGAAACGGTGGGCAGGAATACAATGAGCAGTTCTTC
CASRNGGQEYNEQFF
>-|TRBV2|-|TRBJ2-5
TGTGCCAGCAGTGACGGGTTTCAGTACTTC
CASSDGFQYF
>-|TRBV29-1|-|TRBJ2-7
TGCAGCGCACATACGACAGGAAGCTACGAGCAGTACTTC
CSAHTTGSYEQYF
>-|TRBV5-1|-|TRBJ2-4
TGCGCCAGCAGCGTATCCCGGGACGGCCCCAAAAACATTCAGTACTTC
CASSVSRDGPKNIQYF
>-|TRBV30|-|TRBJ2-4
TGTGCCTGGAGTGGGGGCGCCGCCAATGACATTCAGTACTTC
CAWSGGAANDIQYF
>-|TRBV28|-|TRBJ1-5
TGTGCCAGCAGTTTACCCTCGCTTTTTAGGGTTGGAGAACAGCCCCAGCATTTT
CASSLPSLFRVGEQPQHF
>once|TRBV7-9|-|TRBJ2-1
TGTGCCAGCAGCGGGCGGGACAATGAGCAGTTCTTC
CASSGRDNEQFF
>once|TRBV7-9|-|TRBJ2-7
TGTGCCAGCAGCGGCAGAGGGGGACTCCGCTACGAGCAGTACTTC
CASSGRGGLRYEQYF
>-|TRBV6-4|-|TRBJ1-6
TGTGCCAGCAGCCAGGGACGGGATAATTCACCCCTCCACTTT
CASSQGRDNSPLHF
>-|TRBV2|-|TRBJ2-1
TGTGCCAGCAGTCGACGCAATGAGCAGTTCTTC
CASSRRNEQFF
>-|TRBV18|TRBD1|TRBJ1-4
TGTGCCAGCTCAAACGGACAGGGGAATGAAAAACTGTTTTTT
CASSNGQGNEKLFF
>few|TRBV11-2|-|TRBJ2-7
TGTGCCAGCAGCACCCACTACGTTAATGAGCAGTACTTC
CASSTHYVNEQYF